Each of the 22 T cell receptor beta chains below was sequenced from the same sample in a study of blood T cell repertoires in COVID-19. Data came from immunoSEQ multiplex PCR; TCRdb stores just in-frame clones and leaves some out. Of about 170,000 clones in the sample, 80% to 90% are singletons; the top ten hold around a fifth. The sample comprised peripheral blood. These receptors came from a woman in her 70s who had recovered from COVID-19.

This clone was seen a single time. This chain connects TRBV15 to TRBJ1-2, with 8 bases fitting TRBD1. Trimming removed 0 bases from V and 8 bases from J; junction bases left unmatched: 14. The germline V gene has CDR1 LNHNV and CDR2 YYDKDF (reference sequence). This CDR3 contains 17 residues. CDR3 coding DNA: TGTGCCACCAGCAGAGATAGATTTCGACAGGGGATTTACGGCTACACCTTC. Translated, it gives CATSRDRFRQGIYGYTF.

The chain has TRBV30 and TRBJ2-2; D uncertain. Germline lookup yields CDR1 GTSNPN and CDR2 SVGIG (reference sequence). Trimming took 8 bases from V and 1 from J, leaving 11 bases between them. This CDR3 is 13 amino acids long. In DNA, the CDR3 is TGTGCCACCCTGACTGAGAACACCGGGGAGCTGTTTTTT. The encoded protein is CATLTENTGELFF.

The chain uses TRBV9 and TRBJ1-1; D unresolved. Trimming cost V 2 bases and J 0 bases, with 8 bases left between them. The CDR3 runs to 14 residues. The germline gives CDR1 SGDLS, CDR2 YYNGEE. The CDR3 sequence: CASSVSSLNTEAFF. The CDR3 coding sequence is TGTGCCAGCAGCGTTTCGTCCCTGAACACTGAAGCTTTCTTT.

The chain recombines TRBV27 with TRBJ2-7; weak D call: TRBD2 (6 bases). V dropped 6 bases and J dropped 2 bases, with 17 bases sitting between them. The CDR3 is made up of 15 amino acids. Germline V gene data show CDR1 as MNHEY and CDR2 as SMNVEV (reference sequence). In DNA, the CDR3 is TGTGCCAGCAGCCGGGGCGGGACCATTCCCTACGAGCAGTACTTC. Encoded protein: CASSRGGTIPYEQYF.

The chain has TRBV5-8 and TRBJ1-1; D is perhaps TRBD1 (6 bases). V lost 4 bases to trimming and J lost 0 bases, with 16 bases between them. The germline CDR1 and CDR2 sequences are SGHTS and YDEGEE. This CDR3 has 16 residues. CDR3 sequence (DNA): TGTGCCAGCAGCCCGGGCCCGAGGGGGATGAACACTGAAGCTTTCTTT. It yields the protein CASSPGPRGMNTEAFF.

DNA for the CDR3: TGCAGCGTTGAAGCGGGGAGTGGAAATCAGCCCCAGCATTTT. Translation: CSVEAGSGNQPQHF. The chain recombines TRBV29-1 with TRBJ1-5; D is unclear. The CDR3 runs 14 residues. Trimming stripped 1 base from V and 4 bases from J, with 11 bases between. The germline V gene encodes CDR1 SQVTM and CDR2 ANQGSEA.

DNA of the CDR3: TGTGCCAGCAGTGATGAGGCCGTCCGAGGGCCCCAGCATTTT. This sequence encodes CASSDEAVRGPQHF. The V call is TRBV2, the J call TRBJ1-5; D is unresolved. The CDR3 extends over 14 amino acids. From germline, CDR1 is SNHLY and CDR2 FYNNEI. Between the trimmed V and J ends, which lost 3 bases and 9 bases, there was a span of 15 bases. The full variable domain, completed using reference TRBV2 and TRBJ1-5, is EPEVTQTPSHQVTQMGQEVILRCVPISNHLYFYWYRQILGQKVEFLVSFYNNEISEKSEIFDDQFSVERPDGSNFTLKIRSTKLEDSAMYFCASSDEAVRGPQHFGDGTRLSIL.

This clone turned up a few times. V is TRBV5-3 and J is TRBJ1-5, with 7 nucleotides matching TRBD1. TRBV5-3 is marked as an open reading frame, function uncertain. V was pared by 5 bases and J by 9 bases, with 20 bases of the junction left unmatched. The CDR3 loop spans 17 amino acids. The CDR3 nucleotides are TGTGCCAGAAGGACCGGACAGGCGGCTCATAAATCGTGGCCCCAGCATTTT. Protein product: CARRTGQAAHKSWPQHF.

The CDR3 protein is CASRTGNTEAFF. In DNA, the CDR3 is TGTGCCAGCAGGACAGGAAACACTGAAGCTTTCTTT. This chain joins TRBV5-8 and TRBJ1-1; D might be TRBD1 (6 bases). The CDR3 has 12 amino acids. CDR1 is SGHTS and CDR2 is YDEGEE in the germline V gene. The V end was cut by 5 bases, the J end by 2 bases, with 7 bases between.

The chain is built from TRBV11-2 and TRBJ2-3, with a possible D match to TRBD2 (7 bases). This CDR3 spans 19 amino acids. Between the trimmed V and J ends, which lost 1 base and 5 bases, there was a span of 25 bases. Per germline, CDR1 SGHAT and CDR2 FQNNGV. The CDR3 DNA follows: TGTGCCAGCAGCTTAGGATTGGGGATTGGTGCGGGGGCCGAAGATACGCAGTATTTT. Translation: CASSLGLGIGAGAEDTQYF.

The chain links TRBV3-1 (or the pseudogene TRBV3-2) to TRBJ1-6, with a possible D match to TRBD1 (6 bases). Germline lookup yields CDR1 LGHDT and CDR2 YNNKEL (reference sequence). The CDR3 runs 18 residues. Trimming removed 1 base from V and 2 bases from J, with 15 bases in between. The CDR3 sequence is CASSQGPRQVAYNSPLHF. The CDR3 coding sequence is TGTGCCAGCAGCCAAGGACCCCGACAGGTTGCCTATAATTCACCCCTCCACTTT.

The CDR3 DNA reads TGTGCCACCCTCGGGGGTTGGGACACAGATACGCAGTATTTT. The encoded protein is CATLGGWDTDTQYF. This chain connects TRBV19 to TRBJ2-3; weak D call: TRBD2 (6 bases). In germline, CDR1 is LNHDA, CDR2 SQIVND (reference sequence). The CDR3 totals 14 residues. Trimming removed 10 bases from V and 2 bases from J, with 16 bases in between.

This clone has more than one count but fewer than ten. The rearrangement uses TRBV24-1 and TRBJ2-3, with D possibly TRBD2 on 6 matching bases. The CDR3 consists of 17 residues. Germline loops: CDR1 KGHDR, CDR2 SFDVKD. V lost 3 bases and J lost 2, with 17 bases in between. CDR3 amino acids: CATSDPGLGGTTDTQYF. The CDR3 coding sequence is TGTGCCACCAGTGATCCCGGACTGGGCGGGACCACAGATACGCAGTATTTT.

This clone has just one count. This rearrangement joins TRBV5-1 to TRBJ2-7, with 12 bases lining up with TRBD1. This CDR3 region has 15 residues. Trimming removed 2 bases from V and 6 bases from J; junction bases left unmatched: 6. CDR1 and CDR2 (germline): SGHRS, YFSETQ. The CDR3 DNA follows: TGCGCCAGCAGCTTTGAGGGACAGGGGGCCCTCGAGCAGTACTTC. It codes for CASSFEGQGALEQYF.

The chain recombines TRBV11-3 with TRBJ2-2, with 8 nucleotides matching TRBD2. CDR1 and CDR2 from the germline V gene are SGHNT and YENEEA. The trim removed 5 bases at V and 3 bases at J, leaving 8 bases unmatched. The CDR3 extends over 16 amino acids. The CDR3 region is CASSPRAGGDTGELFF. In DNA form, the CDR3 reads TGTGCCAGCAGCCCCCGGGCCGGGGGGGACACCGGGGAGCTGTTTTTT.

This chain connects TRBV29-1 to TRBJ1-1; TRBD1 is a possible D gene (5 bases). The CDR3 length is 13 residues. Trimming pared 7 bases from V and 4 bases from J, leaving 16 bases between. The germline gives CDR1 SQVTM, CDR2 ANQGSEA. Here the CDR3 reads CSGTNGGGTEAFF. Written as DNA, the CDR3 is TGCAGCGGCACTAATGGCGGGGGCACTGAAGCTTTCTTT.

The chain has TRBV7-8 and TRBJ1-5; D call uncertain. Germline lookup yields CDR1 SGHVS and CDR2 FQNEAQ. Trimming stripped 4 bases from V and 0 bases from J, with 10 bases between. The length of the CDR3 is 15 residues. For the CDR3, the DNA is TGTGCCAGCAGCTGGGCAGCTAATAGCAATCAGCCCCAGCATTTT. It specifies CASSWAANSNQPQHF.

This clone has a handful of counts. CDR3 sequence reads: CASSPDSGYEKLFF. The CDR3 nucleotides are TGTGCCAGCAGCCCCGACAGTGGTTATGAAAAACTGTTTTTT. This chain uses TRBV7-2 with TRBJ1-4; the D gene is possibly TRBD1 (5 bases). The CDR3 runs to 14 residues. V lost 5 bases, J lost 6 bases, and 13 bases lay in between. Germline-derived CDR1 and CDR2 are SGHTA and FQGNSA.

This clone appeared once. This rearrangement joins TRBV5-1 to TRBJ1-4; weak D call: TRBD1 (5 bases). The V and J ends lost 7 bases and 6 bases respectively, with 13 bases between them. The CDR3 runs to 13 residues. Germline V gives CDR1 SGHRS, CDR2 YFSETQ. The CDR3 spells CASRLGGDEKLFF. CDR3 bases: TGCGCCAGCCGGCTGGGGGGTGATGAAAAACTGTTTTTT. Together with reference TRBV5-1 and TRBJ1-4, the CDR3 gives the full variable domain: KAGVTQTPRYLIKTRGQQVTLSCSPISGHRSVSWYQQTPGQGLQFLFEYFSETQRNKGNFPGRFSGRQFSNSRSEMNVSTLELGDSALYLCASRLGGDEKLFFGSGTQLSVL.

This rearrangement joins TRBV5-1 to TRBJ2-2; D ambiguous. This CDR3 has 14 residues. The V gene lost 6 bases and the J gene lost 4 bases, with 13 bases spanning the gap. Per the germline V gene, CDR1 is SGHRS and CDR2 is YFSETQ. CDR3 sequence reads: CASNPSATTGELFF. CDR3 DNA sequence: TGCGCCAGCAATCCCAGCGCGACCACCGGGGAGCTGTTTTTT.

J is TRBJ2-2 and V is TRBV21-1; TRBD2, the D gene given by the table, was not confirmed from the DNA. TRBV21-1 is reported as a pseudogene. There are 19 residues in the CDR3. This CDR3 is CASSNGGGAHPSNTGELFF. In DNA, the CDR3 is TGTGCCAGCAGCAATGGAGGAGGGGCGCACCCCTCGAACACCGGGGAGCTGTTTTTT.

In nucleotides, the CDR3 is TGTGCCAGCTCACCACCTCACCGTGGCAGCATCTTCGGGCCCCTCCACTTT. Its protein is CASSPPHRGSIFGPLHF. The chain joins TRBV18 to TRBJ1-6; D ambiguous. V lost 0 bases and J 13 bases, leaving 22 bases between the germline ends. Germline values: CDR1 KGHSH, CDR2 LQKENI. The CDR3 contains 17 residues.